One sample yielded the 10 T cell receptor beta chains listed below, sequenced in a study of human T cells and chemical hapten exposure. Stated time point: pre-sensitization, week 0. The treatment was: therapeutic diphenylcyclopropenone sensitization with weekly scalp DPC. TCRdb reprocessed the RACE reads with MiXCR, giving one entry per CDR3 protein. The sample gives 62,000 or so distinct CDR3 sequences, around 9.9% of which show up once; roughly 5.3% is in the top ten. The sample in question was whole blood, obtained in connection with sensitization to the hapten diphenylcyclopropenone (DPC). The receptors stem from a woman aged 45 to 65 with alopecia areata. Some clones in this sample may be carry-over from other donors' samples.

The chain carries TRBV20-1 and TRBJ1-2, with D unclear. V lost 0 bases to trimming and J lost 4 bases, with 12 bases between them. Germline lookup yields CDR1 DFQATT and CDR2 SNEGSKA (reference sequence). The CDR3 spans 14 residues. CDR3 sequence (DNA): TGCAGTGCTAGAGAGTCTGGTCTTTTCTATGGCTACACCTTC. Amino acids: CSARESGLFYGYTF.

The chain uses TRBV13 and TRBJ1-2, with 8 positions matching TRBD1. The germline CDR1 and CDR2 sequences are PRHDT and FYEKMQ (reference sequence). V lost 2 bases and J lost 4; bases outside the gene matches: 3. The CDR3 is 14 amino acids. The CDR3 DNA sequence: TGTGCCAGCAGCTTACTACAGGGGGGCTATGGCTACACCTTC. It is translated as CASSLLQGGYGYTF.

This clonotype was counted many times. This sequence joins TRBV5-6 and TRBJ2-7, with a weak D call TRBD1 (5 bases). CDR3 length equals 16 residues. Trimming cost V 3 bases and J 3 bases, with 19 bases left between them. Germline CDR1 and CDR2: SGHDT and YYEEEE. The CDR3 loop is CASSSAGQGFVYEQYF. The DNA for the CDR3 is TGTGCCAGCAGCTCCGCCGGCCAGGGATTTGTCTACGAGCAGTACTTC.

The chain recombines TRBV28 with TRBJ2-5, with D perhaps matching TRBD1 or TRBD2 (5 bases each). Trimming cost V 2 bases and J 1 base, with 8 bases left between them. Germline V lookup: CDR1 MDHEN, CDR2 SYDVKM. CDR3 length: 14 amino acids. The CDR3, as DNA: TGTGCCAGCAGTTTACGTGGGGGCCAAGAGACCCAGTACTTC. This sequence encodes CASSLRGGQETQYF.

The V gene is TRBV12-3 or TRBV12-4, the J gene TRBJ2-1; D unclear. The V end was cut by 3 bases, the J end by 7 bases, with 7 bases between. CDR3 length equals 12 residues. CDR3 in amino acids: CASSFFENEQFF. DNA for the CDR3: TGTGCCAGCAGTTTTTTCGAAAATGAGCAGTTCTTC.

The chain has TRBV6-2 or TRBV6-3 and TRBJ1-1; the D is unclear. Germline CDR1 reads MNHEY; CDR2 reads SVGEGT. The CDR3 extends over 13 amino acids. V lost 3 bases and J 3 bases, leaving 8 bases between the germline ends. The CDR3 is CASSYDWDTEAFF. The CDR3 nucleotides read TGTGCCAGCAGTTATGACTGGGACACTGAAGCTTTCTTT.

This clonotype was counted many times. The CDR3 here is CASRGTGTDHYNEQFF. CDR3 in DNA: TGTGCCAGCAGGGGAACCGGGACAGACCATTACAATGAGCAGTTCTTC. V is TRBV28 and J is TRBJ2-1, with 7 bases fitting TRBD1. Germline CDR1 is MDHEN and CDR2 is SYDVKM. The V segment lost 6 bases and the J segment 4 bases; nucleotides outside the gene matches: 12. The CDR3 contains 16 residues.

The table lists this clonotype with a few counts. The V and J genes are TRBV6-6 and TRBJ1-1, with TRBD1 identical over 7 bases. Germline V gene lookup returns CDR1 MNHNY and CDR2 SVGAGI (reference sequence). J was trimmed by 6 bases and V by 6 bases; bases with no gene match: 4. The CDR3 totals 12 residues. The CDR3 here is CASSPTGAEAFF. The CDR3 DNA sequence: TGTGCCAGCAGCCCTACAGGGGCTGAAGCTTTCTTT.

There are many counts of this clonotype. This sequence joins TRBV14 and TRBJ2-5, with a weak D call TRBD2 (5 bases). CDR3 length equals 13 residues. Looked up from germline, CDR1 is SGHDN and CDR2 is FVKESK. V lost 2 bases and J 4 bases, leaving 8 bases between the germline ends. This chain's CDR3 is CASSQNEGETQYF. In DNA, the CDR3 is TGTGCCAGCAGCCAAAACGAGGGAGAGACCCAGTACTTC.

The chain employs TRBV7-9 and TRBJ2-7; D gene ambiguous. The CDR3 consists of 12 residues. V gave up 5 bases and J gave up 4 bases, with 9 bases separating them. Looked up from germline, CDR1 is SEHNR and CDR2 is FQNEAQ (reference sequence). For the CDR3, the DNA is TGTGCCAGCAGCCAAGAGGAGTACGAGCAGTACTTC. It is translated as CASSQEEYEQYF.